Each of the 12 T cell receptor beta chains below was sequenced from the same sample in a study of shared clonotypes between healthy human individuals (TCRdb year 2020). Libraries were made using the immunoSEQ multiplex PCR assay. Held by TCRdb, this immuneACCESS table contains in-frame sequences only and omits some clones. Under half of the omission traces to an unresolved V gene where checked; the cause of the rest is unknown. The sample table contains around 500,000 clones; only one count was recorded for approximately 79% of them. Roughly 12% of the sample is taken by the ten largest. The sequenced material came from PBMCs. These TCRs come from a woman aged 40 to 50 in good health. Some clones in this sample may be carry-over from other donors' samples.

The chain has TRBV9 and TRBJ2-1, with 11 bases fitting TRBD2. Germline assignment: CDR1 SGDLS and CDR2 YYNGEE. With V trimmed by 4 bases and J by 8 bases, 8 bases remained unmatched. This CDR3 has 15 residues. DNA for the CDR3: TGTGCCAGCAGCATTAGCGGGAGGGCCAATCATGAGCAGTTCTTC. Amino acids: CASSISGRANHEQFF.

The rearrangement uses TRBV6-4 and TRBJ2-3, with 9 positions matching TRBD2. Germline V lookup: CDR1 MRHNA, CDR2 SNTAGT. The V and J ends lost 3 bases and 3 bases, in that order; junction bases with no gene match: 4. The CDR3 is made up of 15 amino acids. The CDR3, as DNA: TGTGCCAGCAGTGAAGAGACTAGCGGAACAGATACGCAGTATTTT. Its translation: CASSEETSGTDTQYF.

V usage is TRBV11-2 and J usage is TRBJ1-5, with TRBD1 as a possible D gene (5 bases). The germline V gene has CDR1 SGHAT and CDR2 FQNNGV. The CDR3 loop spans 15 amino acids. Trimming stripped 1 base from V and 3 bases from J, with 10 bases between. This chain's CDR3 is CASSLGQSYNQPQHF. The CDR3 coding sequence is TGTGCCAGCAGCTTAGGACAGAGCTACAATCAGCCCCAGCATTTT.

Concerning this clone: An end of the junction differs from the germline gene, which may be a read error. V and J are TRBV6-6 and TRBJ2-7; TRBD2 matches 8 bases. The CDR3 consists of 15 residues. Germline V gene sequence: CDR1 MNHNY, CDR2 SVGAGI (reference sequence). CDR3 in amino acids: CAISDTSGNSYEQYF. In DNA form, the CDR3 reads TGTGCCATCAGTGACACTAGCGGAAACTCCTACGAGCAGTACTTC.

The chain joins TRBV1 to TRBJ2-2; TRBD2, the table's D call, was not compared with the DNA. TRBV1 is an annotated pseudogene. CDR3 size: 20 residues. The CDR3 sequence is CTSSQHGAGLAGGPAGELFF. DNA for the CDR3: TGCACCAGCAGCCAACACGGTGCCGGGCTAGCGGGAGGGCCGGCCGGGGAGCTGTTTTTT.

V usage is TRBV11-2 and J usage is TRBJ2-7; tentatively, D is TRBD1 (6 bases). This CDR3 spans 15 amino acids. Per germline, CDR1 SGHAT and CDR2 FQNNGV. Trimming stripped 0 bases from V and 3 bases from J, with 12 bases between. CDR3 in amino acids: CASSLEDRSYYEQYF. For the CDR3, the DNA is TGTGCCAGCAGCTTAGAAGACAGGAGTTACTACGAGCAGTACTTC.

This clone has more than one count but fewer than ten. The V gene is TRBV4-1, the J gene TRBJ1-1; TRBD1 agrees at 12 bases. J gave up 1 base and V 0 bases, and 6 bases lay outside the gene matches. CDR1 and CDR2 from the germline V gene are MGHRA and YSYEKL. The CDR3 sequence is 18 residues long. CDR3 protein: CASSQDYWGQGANTEAFF. The CDR3 DNA follows: TGCGCCAGCAGCCAAGATTATTGGGGACAGGGGGCGAACACTGAAGCTTTCTTT.

DNA for the CDR3: TGTGCCAGCAGTGTGGGACAGAAGGGTGAAAAACTGTTTTTT. Translating gives CASSVGQKGEKLFF. The rearrangement uses TRBV6-5 and TRBJ1-4; 7 bases are shared with TRBD1. The CDR3 is made up of 14 amino acids. V dropped 5 bases and J dropped 7; count of bases not matched to a gene: 7. Looked up from germline, CDR1 is MNHEY and CDR2 is SVGAGI.

The chain joins TRBV30 to TRBJ1-2; perhaps TRBD1 as D (5 bases). The length of the CDR3 is 14 residues. Germline assignment: CDR1 GTSNPN and CDR2 SVGIG (reference sequence). V was pared by 0 bases and J by 4 bases, with 12 bases between. For the CDR3, the DNA is TGTGCCTGGAGTGTCGGCAGGGAGGCCTATGGCTACACCTTC. Its protein product is CAWSVGREAYGYTF.

This clone occurred a few times. This sample also contains other DNA sequences that code for the same CDR3. The rearrangement links TRBV28 to TRBJ1-5; D remains ambiguous. Between the trimmed V and J ends, which lost 4 bases and 1 base, there was a span of 2 bases. This CDR3 spans 12 amino acids. From germline, CDR1 is MDHEN and CDR2 SYDVKM. The CDR3 nucleotides are TGTGCCAGCAGTTACAGCAATCAGCCCCAGCATTTT. Translation: CASSYSNQPQHF.

The chain is built from TRBV18 and TRBJ1-1; TRBD1 matches at 9 bases. Germline lookup yields CDR1 KGHSH and CDR2 LQKENI. This CDR3 has 15 amino acids. Trimming cost V 6 bases and J 4 bases; bases outside gene matches: 9. CDR3 loop: CASSRSQGAGTEAFF. DNA for the CDR3: TGTGCCAGCTCGCGGTCACAGGGGGCGGGCACTGAAGCTTTCTTT. The variable domain in full, completed from reference TRBV18 and TRBJ1-1, reads NAGVMQNPRHLVRRRGQEARLRCSPMKGHSHVYWYRQLPEEGLKFMVYLQKENIIDESGMPKERFSAEFPKEGPSILRIQQVVRGDSAAYFCASSRSQGAGTEAFFGQGTRLTVV.

Details on this clone: Other DNA sequences in the same sample also yield this CDR3. The rearrangement uses TRBV10-3 and TRBJ2-7, with 12 bases aligning to TRBD1. J was trimmed by 4 bases and V by 5 bases; bases with no gene match: 3. There are 14 residues in the CDR3. In germline, CDR1 is ENHRY, CDR2 SYGVKD. The CDR3 DNA is TGTGCCATCAGTCCGGGACAGGGGGCGTACGAGCAGTACTTC. It yields the protein CAISPGQGAYEQYF.